This T cell receptor (beta chain) is from a study of T cell responses to AZD1222 COVID-19 vaccine. Study-level points and caveats: Within unmutated variant regions lay the reported targets of nearly half of spike-specific TCRs. After the peak T cell response, and only then, were repertoires sampled.

Remarks on this clone: Its specificity is not known. A much larger clone differs from this one at a single base, so this may be a read error. The sample carries other DNA sequences with the same CDR3.

Generated by immunoSEQ multiplex PCR, the TCRdb table keeps only in-frame clones and is missing some. This table holds tens of thousands of clones, 80% found once. Germline CDR1 MDHEN, CDR2 SYDVKM. The CDR3 consists of 17 residues. After removal of 0 bases from V and 6 bases from J, the junction contained 8 bases not matched to a gene. The clonotype originates from an adult who received the AZD1222 COVID-19 vaccine. Sequenced material: peripheral blood, taken 28 days after the second AZD1222 dose. The J gene is TRBJ2-2, the V gene TRBV28, with 9 bases that match TRBD2. The chain's CDR3 is CASSLWRLAGGPGELFF. The CDR3 DNA sequence: TGTGCCAGCAGTTTATGGAGACTCGCGGGGGGGCCCGGGGAGCTGTTTTTT. Variable domain in full (rest from reference TRBV28 and TRBJ2-2): DVKVTQSSRYLVKRTGEKVFLECVQDMDHENMFWYRQDPGLGLRLIYFSYDVKMKEKGDIPEGYSVSREKKERFSLILESASTNQTSMYLCASSLWRLAGGPGELFFGEGSRLTVL.